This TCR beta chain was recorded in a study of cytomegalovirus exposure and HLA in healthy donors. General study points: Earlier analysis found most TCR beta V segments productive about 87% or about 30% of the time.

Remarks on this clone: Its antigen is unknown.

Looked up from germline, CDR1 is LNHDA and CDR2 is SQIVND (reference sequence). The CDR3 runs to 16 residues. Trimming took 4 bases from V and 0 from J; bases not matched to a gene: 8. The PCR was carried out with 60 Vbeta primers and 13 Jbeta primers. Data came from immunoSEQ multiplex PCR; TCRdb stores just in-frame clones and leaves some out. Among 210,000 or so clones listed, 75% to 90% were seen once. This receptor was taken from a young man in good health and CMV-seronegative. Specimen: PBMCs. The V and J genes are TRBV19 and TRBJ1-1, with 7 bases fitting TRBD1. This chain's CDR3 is CASSTVRGAVNTEAFF. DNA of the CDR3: TGTGCCAGTAGTACCGTCAGGGGGGCGGTGAACACTGAAGCTTTCTTT.